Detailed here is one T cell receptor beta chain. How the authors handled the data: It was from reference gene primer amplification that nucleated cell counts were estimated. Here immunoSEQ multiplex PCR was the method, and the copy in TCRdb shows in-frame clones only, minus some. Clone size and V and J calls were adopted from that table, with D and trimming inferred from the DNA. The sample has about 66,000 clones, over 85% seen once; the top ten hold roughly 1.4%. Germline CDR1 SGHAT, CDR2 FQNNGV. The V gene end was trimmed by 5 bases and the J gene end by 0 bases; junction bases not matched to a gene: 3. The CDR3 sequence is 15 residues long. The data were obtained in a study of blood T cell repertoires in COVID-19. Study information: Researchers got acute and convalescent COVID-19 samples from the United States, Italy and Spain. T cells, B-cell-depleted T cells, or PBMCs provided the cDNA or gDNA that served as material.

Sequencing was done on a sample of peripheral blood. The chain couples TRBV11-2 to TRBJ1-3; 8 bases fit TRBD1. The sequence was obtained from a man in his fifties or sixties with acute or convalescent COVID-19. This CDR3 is CASSAQGVSGNTIYF. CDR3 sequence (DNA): TGTGCCAGCAGCGCACAGGGGGTCTCTGGAAACACCATATATTTT.